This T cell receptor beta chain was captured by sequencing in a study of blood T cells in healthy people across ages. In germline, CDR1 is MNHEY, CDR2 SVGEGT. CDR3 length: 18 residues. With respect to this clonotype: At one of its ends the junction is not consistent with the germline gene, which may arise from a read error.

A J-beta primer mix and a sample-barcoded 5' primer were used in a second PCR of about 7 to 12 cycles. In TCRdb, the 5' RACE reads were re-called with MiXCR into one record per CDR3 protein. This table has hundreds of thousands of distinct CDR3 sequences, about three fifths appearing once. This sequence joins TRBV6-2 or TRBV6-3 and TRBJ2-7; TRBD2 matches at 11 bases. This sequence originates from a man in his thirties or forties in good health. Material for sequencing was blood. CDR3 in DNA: TGTGCCTGCAGTCCAACCCACCTAGCGGGAGGCCGTTCCTACGAGCAGTACTTC. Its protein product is CACSPTHLAGGRSYEQYF.